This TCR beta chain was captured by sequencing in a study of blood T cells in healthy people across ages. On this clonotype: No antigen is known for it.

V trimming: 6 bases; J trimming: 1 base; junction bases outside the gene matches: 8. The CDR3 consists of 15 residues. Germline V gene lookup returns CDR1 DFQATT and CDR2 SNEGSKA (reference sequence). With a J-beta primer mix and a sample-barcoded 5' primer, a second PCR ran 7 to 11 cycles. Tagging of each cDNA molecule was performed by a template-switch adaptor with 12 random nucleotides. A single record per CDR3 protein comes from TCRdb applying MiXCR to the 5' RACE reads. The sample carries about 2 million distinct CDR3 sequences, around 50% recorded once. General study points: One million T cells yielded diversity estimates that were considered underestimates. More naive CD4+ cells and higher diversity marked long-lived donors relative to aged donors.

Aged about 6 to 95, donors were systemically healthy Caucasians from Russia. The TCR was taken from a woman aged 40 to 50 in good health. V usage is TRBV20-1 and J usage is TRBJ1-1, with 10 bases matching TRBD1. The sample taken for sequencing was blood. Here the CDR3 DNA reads TGCAGTGCCCCAGACAGGGGGCAGGGGAACACTGAAGCTTTCTTT. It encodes CSAPDRGQGNTEAFF.